This TCR beta chain emerged from a study of T cells in Graves' hyperthyroidism and ophthalmopathy. The CDR3 regions of TCR beta were amplified from RNA transcripts. Initially, a first-round RT-PCR of the TCR CDR3 employed the HTBI primer set. One entry per CDR3 protein results from TCRdb running MiXCR on the multiplex PCR reads. Of 300,000 to 450,000 distinct CDR3 sequences listed, more than 15% are singletons. The specimen sequenced was blood. The sequence came from a young woman with Graves' hyperthyroidism that later progressed to Graves' ophthalmopathy.

CDR3 amino acids: CASSDRTIYSGRSYNEQFF. The DNA for the CDR3 is TGCGCCAGTTCGGACAGGACAATCTATAGCGGGAGATCCTACAATGAGCAGTTCTTC. The V call is TRBV5-1, the J call TRBJ2-1, with 9 bases fitting TRBD2. Germline CDR1 reads SGHRS; CDR2 reads YFSETQ. The J segment lost 1 base and the V segment lost 8 bases, leaving 19 bases of the junction unmatched. The CDR3 totals 19 residues. The entire variable domain, with the rest obtained from reference TRBV5-1 and TRBJ2-1, is as follows: KAGVTQTPRYLIKTRGQQVTLSCSPISGHRSVSWYQQTPGQGLQFLFEYFSETQRNKGNFPGRFSGRQFSNSRSEMNVSTLELGDSALYLCASSDRTIYSGRSYNEQFFGPGTRLTVL.